This T cell receptor (beta chain) derives from a study of PD-L1 blockade in urothelial cancer. Study-wide points: In blood at 3 weeks, tumor-associated clones expanded more among patients with durable benefit.

Each PCR received spiked synthetic TCR analog templates. The assay was immunoSEQ multiplex PCR, and TCRdb's table has in-frame clones only and misses some. There are tens of thousands of clones in the sample; roughly 78% occur only once, and roughly 10% lies in the top ten. This clone was seen a handful of times. Antigen: not known. Indicated time point: pretreatment peripheral blood. The V segment lost 6 bases and the J segment 8 bases; nucleotides outside the gene matches: 6. The CDR3 has 13 residues. The germline gives CDR1 SQVTM, CDR2 ANQGSEA. The TCR comes from a man between 65 and 85 years old with urothelial cancer. The source material was PBMCs, sampled around atezolizumab (anti-PD-L1) treatment. The V call is TRBV29-1, the J call TRBJ2-1; 11 bases match TRBD1. The CDR3 loop reads CSVPGTGGDEQFF. The CDR3 region has the DNA TGCAGCGTCCCCGGGACAGGGGGGGATGAGCAGTTCTTC.